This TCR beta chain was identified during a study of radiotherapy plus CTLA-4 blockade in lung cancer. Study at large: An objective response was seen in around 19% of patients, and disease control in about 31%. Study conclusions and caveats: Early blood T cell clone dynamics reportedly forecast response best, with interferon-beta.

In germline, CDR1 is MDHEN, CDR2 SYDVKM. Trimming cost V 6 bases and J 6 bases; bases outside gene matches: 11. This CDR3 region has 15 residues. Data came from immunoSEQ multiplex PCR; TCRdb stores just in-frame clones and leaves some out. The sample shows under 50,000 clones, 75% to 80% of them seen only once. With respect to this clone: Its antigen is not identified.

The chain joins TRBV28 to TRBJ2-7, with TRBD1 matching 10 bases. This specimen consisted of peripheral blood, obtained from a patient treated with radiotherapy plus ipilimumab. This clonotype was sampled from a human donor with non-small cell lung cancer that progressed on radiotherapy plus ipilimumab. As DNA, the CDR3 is TGTGCCAGCAGAACACCCCCGGGACAGGGGAGCGAGCAGTACTTC. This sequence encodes CASRTPPGQGSEQYF.